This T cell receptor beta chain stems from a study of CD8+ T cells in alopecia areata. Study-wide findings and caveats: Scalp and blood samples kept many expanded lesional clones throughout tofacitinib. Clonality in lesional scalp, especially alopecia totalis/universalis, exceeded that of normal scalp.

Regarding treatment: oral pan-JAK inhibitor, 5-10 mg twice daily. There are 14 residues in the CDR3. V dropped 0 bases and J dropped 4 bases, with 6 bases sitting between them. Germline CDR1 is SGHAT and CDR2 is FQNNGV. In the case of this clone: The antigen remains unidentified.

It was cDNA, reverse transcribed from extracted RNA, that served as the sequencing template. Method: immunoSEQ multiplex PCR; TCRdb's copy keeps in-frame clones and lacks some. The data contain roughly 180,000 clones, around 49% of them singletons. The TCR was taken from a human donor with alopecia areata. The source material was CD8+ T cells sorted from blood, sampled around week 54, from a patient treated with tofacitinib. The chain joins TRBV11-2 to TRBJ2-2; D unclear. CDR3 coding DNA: TGTGCCAGCAGCTTAGAGGGGTCCACCGGGGAGCTGTTTTTT. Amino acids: CASSLEGSTGELFF.